The next 20 T cell receptor beta chains were all read from a single sample in a study of human T cells and chemical hapten exposure. TCRdb re-derived calls from the 5' RACE reads in MiXCR, one entry per CDR3 protein. The sample yields about 140,000 distinct CDR3 sequences, 4.1% seen once. The starting material, unfractionated whole blood, was used for total RNA extraction. These TCRs come from a female donor in good health.

The sample holds many counts of this clonotype. The chain recombines TRBV11-2 with TRBJ1-6, with D uncertain. The CDR3 runs 15 residues. CDR1 and CDR2 from the germline V gene are SGHAT and FQNNGV. V was shortened by 0 bases and J by 3 bases, with 6 bases between the two germline ends. CDR3 sequence: CASSLDSNYNSPLHF. CDR3 sequence (DNA): TGTGCCAGCAGCTTAGATTCCAACTATAATTCACCCCTCCACTTT.

This clonotype came up many times. The rearrangement joins TRBV6-5 to TRBJ2-3, with TRBD1 identical over 10 bases. The CDR3 runs to 15 residues. CDR1 is MNHEY, CDR2 SVGAGI, per germline. Trimming at V came to 6 bases and at J to 5 bases, leaving 8 bases not matched to a gene. DNA of the CDR3: TGTGCCAGCAGACGGACAGGGGGGCGTATAGATACGCAGTATTTT. Its translation: CASRRTGGRIDTQYF.

This clonotype came up many times. V is TRBV4-3 and J is TRBJ2-3; D gene uncertain. Germline assignment: CDR1 LGHNA and CDR2 YSLEER. The CDR3 is 16 residues long. Trimming cost V 3 bases and J 0 bases, with 13 bases left between them. The chain's CDR3 is CASSHGSGPSTDTQYF. CDR3 bases: TGCGCCAGCAGCCACGGATCGGGTCCTAGCACAGATACGCAGTATTTT.

This clonotype came up a few times. The rearrangement uses TRBV5-6 and TRBJ1-2; 9 bases map to TRBD1. This CDR3 has 15 amino acids. V lost 2 bases to trimming and J lost 4 bases; unmatched junction nucleotides: 6. Germline assignment: CDR1 SGHDT and CDR2 YYEEEE. In nucleotides, the CDR3 is TGTGCCAGCAGCTTACCGGGACAGGGAGTCTATGGCTACACCTTC. The encoded protein is CASSLPGQGVYGYTF. Full variable domain (missing parts from reference TRBV5-6 and TRBJ1-2): DAGVTQSPTHLIKTRGQQVTLRCSPKSGHDTVSWYQQALGQGPQFIFQYYEEEERQRGNFPDRFSGHQFPNYSSELNVNALLLGDSALYLCASSLPGQGVYGYTFGSGTRLTVV.

This clonotype was observed many times. The V gene is TRBV19, the J gene TRBJ2-1, with a tentative D call TRBD2 (6 bases). Trimming pared 6 bases from V and 0 bases from J, leaving 12 bases between. The CDR3 spans 15 residues. CDR1 and CDR2 from the germline V gene are LNHDA and SQIVND (reference sequence). The CDR3 spells CASSEQGGSYNEQFF. The CDR3, as DNA: TGTGCCAGTAGCGAGCAGGGAGGCTCCTACAATGAGCAGTTCTTC.

This clonotype was observed at least ten times. The CDR3 bases are TGTGCCAGCAGTCGGACTAGCGGGGGGGCCCCCCGCACAGATACGCAGTATTTT. It specifies CASSRTSGGAPRTDTQYF. This chain joins TRBV6-5 and TRBJ2-3, with 15 bases lining up with TRBD2. This CDR3 region has 18 residues. Unmatched junction bases numbered 7, after V lost 5 bases and J lost 1 base. Germline lookup yields CDR1 MNHEY and CDR2 SVGAGI.

This clonotype was detected ten times or more. V is TRBV28 and J is TRBJ1-1, with D perhaps matching TRBD1 (6 bases). The germline gives CDR1 MDHEN, CDR2 SYDVKM. The CDR3 has 15 amino acids. Trimming left V 7 bases short and J 1 base short, with 16 bases between. The CDR3 sequence is CASIPHPRGNTEAFF. The CDR3 nucleotides read TGTGCCAGCATTCCCCATCCCAGGGGGAACACTGAAGCTTTCTTT. Full variable domain (rest looked up from reference TRBV28 and TRBJ1-1): DVKVTQSSRYLVKRTGEKVFLECVQDMDHENMFWYRQDPGLGLRLIYFSYDVKMKEKGDIPEGYSVSREKKERFSLILESASTNQTSMYLCASIPHPRGNTEAFFGQGTRLTVV.

This clonotype was counted only a few times. The chain has TRBV12-3 or TRBV12-4 and TRBJ1-5; perhaps TRBD1 as D (6 bases). CDR3 length: 14 amino acids. V was cut by 6 bases and J by 4 bases, with 13 bases left in between. DNA for the CDR3: TGTGCCAGCAGGAATACAGGGTATAATCAGCCCCAGCATTTT. It codes for CASRNTGYNQPQHF.

This clonotype was found many times. CDR3 protein: CASSFGLAGGPETQYF. The CDR3 region has the DNA TGTGCCAGCAGCTTCGGACTAGCGGGGGGCCCAGAGACCCAGTACTTC. J is TRBJ2-5 and V is TRBV5-6; 14 bases are shared with TRBD2. Germline V CDR1 and CDR2: SGHDT, YYEEEE. V was pared by 2 bases and J by 4 bases, with 4 bases of the junction left unmatched. The length of the CDR3 is 16 residues.

At least ten counts were recorded for this clonotype. J is TRBJ2-1 and V is TRBV27; 9 nucleotides agree with TRBD1. Germline loops: CDR1 MNHEY, CDR2 SMNVEV (reference sequence). This CDR3 has 15 amino acids. Trimming cost V 0 bases and J 9 bases; bases outside gene matches: 6. The CDR3, as DNA: TGTGCCAGCAGTTTATCATCGGGACAGGGCGGTGAGCAGTTCTTC. Protein: CASSLSSGQGGEQFF.

Relative to its sample, this clonotype is medium-sized (0.01 to 0.1%). The CDR3 DNA reads as TGTGCCAGCAGTGACGGACAGCTTTACGAGCAGTACTTC. Translated: CASSDGQLYEQYF. V usage is TRBV25-1 and J usage is TRBJ2-7, with D possibly matching TRBD1 (6 bases). V was trimmed by 3 bases and J by 4 bases, leaving 10 bases between them. The germline gives CDR1 MGHDK, CDR2 SYGVNS. CDR3 size: 13 residues.

The table lists this clonotype with many counts. The chain couples TRBV14 to TRBJ2-3, with a weak D call TRBD2 (6 bases). The V end was cut by 11 bases, the J end by 0 bases, with 18 bases between. The CDR3 has 15 residues. The germline V gene has CDR1 SGHDN and CDR2 FVKESK. CDR3 residues: CASRSGTRSTDTQYF. The CDR3 region has the DNA TGTGCCTCCCGGTCGGGGACTCGGAGCACAGATACGCAGTATTTT.

In this sample, this clonotype turned up many times. V usage is TRBV6-1 and J usage is TRBJ2-7; D may be TRBD1 or TRBD2 (5 bases each). Germline CDR1 reads MNHNS; CDR2 reads SASEGT. V shed 3 bases and J shed 6 bases, with 18 bases lying between them. The CDR3 is 15 amino acids. CDR3 sequence reads: CASSDEGRDIGEQYF. In nucleotides, the CDR3 is TGTGCCAGCAGTGATGAGGGCAGGGATATTGGCGAGCAGTACTTC.

The CDR3 nucleotides read TGCAGTTCCCTCCAGCGGGGGCCCAATGAGCAGTTCTTC. Encoded protein: CSSLQRGPNEQFF. The rearrangement links TRBV20-1 to TRBJ2-1; 8 bases line up with TRBD2. The CDR3 consists of 13 residues. CDR1 is DFQATT and CDR2 is SNEGSKA in the germline V gene (reference sequence). V lost 8 bases, J lost 6 bases, and 9 bases stayed unmatched.

The chain has TRBV4-3 and TRBJ2-5; D uncertain. This CDR3 is 14 amino acids long. Germline V CDR1 and CDR2: LGHNA, YSLEER. Trimming removed 3 bases from V and 5 bases from J, with 13 bases in between. The CDR3 here is CASSQGLGPETQYF. The CDR3 DNA follows: TGCGCCAGCAGCCAGGGTCTAGGTCCGGAGACCCAGTACTTC.

This clonotype turned up a few times. A much larger clone differs from this one at a single base, so this may be a read error. The gene calls are TRBV4-2 and TRBJ1-3, with D unclear. The CDR3 extends over 16 amino acids. Germline loops: CDR1 LGHNA, CDR2 YNFKEQ. Trimming removed 0 bases at V and 2 bases at J, with 11 bases between. The CDR3 spells CASSQDGCSPGNTIYF. The CDR3 DNA is TGTGCCAGCAGCCAAGATGGCTGTAGTCCTGGAAACACCATATATTTT.

This clonotype has a count of ten or more. The chain's CDR3 is CASSFGGTGNQPQHF. The DNA of the CDR3 is TGTGCCAGCAGTTTTGGGGGAACGGGCAATCAGCCCCAGCATTTT. The chain recombines TRBV27 with TRBJ1-5; possible D gene TRBD1, 5 bases. The germline V gene has CDR1 MNHEY and CDR2 SMNVEV (reference sequence). V lost 3 bases to trimming and J lost 2 bases, with 11 bases between them. The CDR3 runs to 15 residues.

This clonotype was detected a few times. This could be a read error, since a much larger clone is one nucleotide away. The CDR3 DNA is TGTGCCAGCTCATCCGGAGTTTGGCCCCAGAATTTT. Protein: CASSSGVWPQNF. The chain employs TRBV18 and TRBJ1-5; D not resolved. This CDR3 has 12 amino acids. The germline gives CDR1 KGHSH, CDR2 LQKENI.

This clonotype was seen at least ten times. The chain joins TRBV2 to TRBJ1-2; no clear D. Trimming cost V 2 bases and J 4 bases, with 17 bases left between them. The germline gives CDR1 SNHLY, CDR2 FYNNEI. This CDR3 contains 16 residues. CDR3 amino acids: CASSETAAGAPYGYTF. Written as DNA, the CDR3 is TGTGCCAGCAGTGAAACGGCTGCGGGAGCACCCTATGGCTACACCTTC.

This clonotype has at least ten counts. The chain has TRBV5-1 and TRBJ2-5; D not certain. Germline CDR1 reads SGHRS; CDR2 reads YFSETQ. The CDR3 contains 13 residues. The germline V and J ends were trimmed by 2 bases and 4 bases, with 9 bases remaining between them. In nucleotides, the CDR3 is TGCGCCAGCAGCTTCTTAGGACCAGAGACCCAGTACTTC. It specifies CASSFLGPETQYF.